Detailed here is one T cell receptor beta chain. Antigen unknown. Other nucleotide sequences from this sample produce the same CDR3. CDR3 length: 17 residues. Germline V gene data show CDR1 as LGHNA and CDR2 as YNFKEQ. V was clipped by 1 base and J by 9 bases; unmatched bases: 11. The study ran its PCR with 60 Vbeta and 13 Jbeta primers. TCRdb's copy holds only in-frame clones and misses some; the assay was immunoSEQ multiplex PCR. The sample has about 110,000 clones, around 74% seen once. This record belongs to a study of cytomegalovirus exposure and HLA in healthy donors. Whole-study results and caveats: Cytomegalovirus association was assigned to around 150 TCR beta chains. Follow-up analysis found HLA locus-dependent TCR association rates, highest for DRB1 and lowest for HLA-C. Earlier analysis found most TCR beta V segments productive about 87% or about 30% of the time. The Asian-associated ancestry cluster reportedly had fewer N-insertions than the approximately 670-donor mean in a later analysis.

The origin of this receptor is a woman in her 40s in good health and CMV-seropositive. This rearrangement joins TRBV4-2 to TRBJ2-1; 11 bases map to TRBD2. Source material: PBMCs. The CDR3 protein is CASSQAGGVSGRAEQFF. CDR3 nucleotide sequence: TGTGCCAGCAGCCAAGCGGGGGGGGTTAGCGGGAGGGCTGAGCAGTTCTTC.